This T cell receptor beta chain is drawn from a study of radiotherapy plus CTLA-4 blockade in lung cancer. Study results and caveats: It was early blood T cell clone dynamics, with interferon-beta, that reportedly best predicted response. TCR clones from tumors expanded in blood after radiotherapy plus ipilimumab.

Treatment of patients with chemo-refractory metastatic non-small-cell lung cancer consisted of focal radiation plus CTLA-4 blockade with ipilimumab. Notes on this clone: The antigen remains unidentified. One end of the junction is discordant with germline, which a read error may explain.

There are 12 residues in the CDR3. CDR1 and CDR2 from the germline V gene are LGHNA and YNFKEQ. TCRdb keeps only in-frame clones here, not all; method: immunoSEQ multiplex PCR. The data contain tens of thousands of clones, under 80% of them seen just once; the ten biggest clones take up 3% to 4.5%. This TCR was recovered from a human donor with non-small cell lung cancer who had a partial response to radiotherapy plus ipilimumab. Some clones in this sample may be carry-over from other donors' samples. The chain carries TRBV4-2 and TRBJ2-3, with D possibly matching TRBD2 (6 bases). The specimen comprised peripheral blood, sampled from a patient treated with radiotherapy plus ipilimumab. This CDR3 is CASSQALASIVF. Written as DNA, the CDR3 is TGTGCCAGCAGCCAAGCGCTAGCGTCTATAGTTTTT.